Each of the 2 T cell receptor beta chains below was sequenced from the same sample in a study of blood T cell repertoires in COVID-19. Repertoires were generated with immunoSEQ multiplex PCR, while TCRdb's copy carries only in-frame clones and drops some. The table lists 440,000 or so clones, 89% of them singletons. Sequencing was performed on peripheral blood. These receptor sequences come from a woman in her thirties or forties with COVID-19, enrolled during active disease.

This clone occurred once. This chain uses TRBV30 with TRBJ1-1; the D gene is possibly TRBD1 (5 bases). V was pared by 3 bases and J by 2 bases, with 13 bases between. CDR3 length equals 14 residues. Looked up from germline, CDR1 is GTSNPN and CDR2 is SVGIG (reference sequence). The CDR3, as DNA: TGTGCCTGGAGCTACAAGGGGCGAAACACTGAAGCTTTCTTT. Protein sequence: CAWSYKGRNTEAFF.

This sequence joins TRBV6-5 and TRBJ1-4; 9 nucleotides agree with TRBD1. The CDR3 loop spans 14 amino acids. V lost 6 bases, J lost 7 bases, and 6 bases stayed unmatched. CDR1 MNHEY and CDR2 SVGAGI come from the germline V gene. CDR3 region: CASSRDRALEKLFF. DNA for the CDR3: TGTGCCAGCAGCCGGGACAGGGCACTTGAAAAACTGTTTTTT.